One and the same sample provided the 21 T cell receptor beta chains below, sequenced in a study of T-cell memory formation after mild COVID-19. TCRdb re-called the 5' RACE reads through MiXCR, storing one row per CDR3 protein. The profile shows hundreds of thousands of distinct CDR3 sequences, over 25% of them singletons. What was sequenced was PBMCs or a T cell subset sorted from them (not recorded which). These TCRs come from an adult woman who had mild COVID-19 (a few samples of this study predate the infection). Cell type and time point are not known.

A few counts support this clonotype. The rearrangement joins TRBV7-9 to TRBJ2-3; possibly TRBD2 for D (5 bases). The germline V gene encodes CDR1 SEHNR and CDR2 FQNEAQ (reference sequence). Trimming took 4 bases from V and 4 from J, leaving 15 bases between them. The CDR3 covers 15 residues. The CDR3 bases are TGTGCCAGCAGCTCATTACTGCCCGGGGCAGATACGCAGTATTTT. Translation: CASSSLLPGADTQYF.

The V gene is TRBV7-9, the J gene TRBJ2-7; D possibly corresponds to TRBD1 (6 bases). Per the germline V gene, CDR1 is SEHNR and CDR2 is FQNEAQ (reference sequence). The CDR3 covers 13 residues. V was cut by 7 bases and J by 7 bases, with 17 bases left in between. The CDR3 reads CASTSDRPGEQYF. The CDR3 DNA reads TGTGCCAGCACGAGTGACAGGCCGGGGGAGCAGTACTTC. The variable domain in full, completed from reference TRBV7-9 and TRBJ2-7, reads DTGVSQNPRHKITKRGQNVTFRCDPISEHNRLYWYRQTLGQGPEFLTYFQNEAQLEKSRLLSDRFSAERPKGSFSTLEIQRTEQGDSAMYLCASTSDRPGEQYFGPGTRLTVT.

This sequence joins TRBV4-3 and TRBJ1-2, with TRBD1 matching 7 bases. The germline V gene has CDR1 LGHNA and CDR2 YSLEER. The V and J ends lost 5 bases and 4 bases, in that order; junction bases with no gene match: 7. CDR3 length: 14 amino acids. The chain's CDR3 is CASSASRGPYGYTF. CDR3 bases: TGCGCCAGCAGCGCAAGTAGGGGGCCCTATGGCTACACCTTC.

The CDR3 sequence is CSAREGPRGPYNEQFF. In DNA form, the CDR3 reads TGCAGTGCTAGAGAGGGGCCCAGGGGACCTTACAATGAGCAGTTCTTC. V gene TRBV20-1 combines with J gene TRBJ2-1; tentatively, D is TRBD1 (6 bases). The CDR3 runs to 16 residues. Trimming cost V 0 bases and J 4 bases, with 16 bases left between them. Germline V lookup: CDR1 DFQATT, CDR2 SNEGSKA (reference sequence).

J is TRBJ2-1 and V is TRBV20-1; TRBD2 matches at 11 bases. After removal of 3 bases from V and 6 bases from J, the junction contained 1 base not matched to a gene. The CDR3 loop spans 13 amino acids. Germline CDR1 is DFQATT and CDR2 is SNEGSKA (reference sequence). CDR3 in DNA: TGCAGTGCTAGCCTAGCGGGGGGCAATGAGCAGTTCTTC. It translates to CSASLAGGNEQFF.

In this sample, this clonotype turned up a few times. The rearrangement links TRBV12-3 or TRBV12-4 to TRBJ1-2; 9 positions match TRBD1. The CDR3 has 17 amino acids. V lost 4 bases, J lost 4 bases, and 13 bases stayed unmatched. The CDR3 DNA reads TGTGCCAGCAGTTCGGTTACTGGGACAGGGACCTTCTATGGCTACACCTTC. Its translation is CASSSVTGTGTFYGYTF.

This clonotype appeared a few times. The chain combines TRBV7-3 with TRBJ1-1, with 8 bases fitting TRBD1. Germline V gene data show CDR1 as SGHTA and CDR2 as FQGTGA. After removal of 2 bases from V and 4 bases from J, the junction contained 3 bases not matched to a gene. CDR3 length equals 14 residues. CDR3 sequence reads: CASSLAGGPTEAFF. DNA of the CDR3: TGTGCCAGCAGCTTAGCAGGGGGCCCCACTGAAGCTTTCTTT.

Concerning this clonotype itself: One junction end disagrees with the germline gene, perhaps due to a read error. J is TRBJ2-5 and V is TRBV7-9; D is unresolved. Germline loops: CDR1 SEHNR, CDR2 FQNEAQ (reference sequence). The CDR3 is 14 amino acids. The CDR3 loop is CASSLSNKEETLYF. For the CDR3, the DNA is TGTGCCAGCAGCTTATCGAACAAGGAAGAGACCCTGTACTTC.

The chain links TRBV20-1 to TRBJ2-1; 9 bases fit TRBD2. V lost 6 bases, J lost 7 bases, and 13 bases stayed unmatched. Germline CDR1 is DFQATT and CDR2 is SNEGSKA (reference sequence). The CDR3 has 15 amino acids. The chain's CDR3 is CSAVGVAGGGNEQFF. The CDR3 DNA reads TGCAGTGCCGTAGGTGTCGCGGGAGGGGGTAATGAGCAGTTCTTC.

The rearrangement joins TRBV30 to TRBJ2-1; the D gene is possibly TRBD1 (5 bases). The CDR3 is made up of 12 amino acids. The germline CDR1 and CDR2 sequences are GTSNPN and SVGIG (reference sequence). Trimming stripped 5 bases from V and 10 bases from J, with 15 bases between. The CDR3 coding sequence is TGTGCCTGGGCCGTCGGGCCAGGGGAGCAGTTCTTC. Translated: CAWAVGPGEQFF.

The rearrangement joins TRBV6-2 or TRBV6-3 to TRBJ2-5; 7 bases fit TRBD1. Germline lookup yields CDR1 MNHEY and CDR2 SVGEGT. V was pared by 5 bases and J by 3 bases, with 9 bases of the junction left unmatched. The CDR3 covers 15 residues. The CDR3 DNA follows: TGTGCCAGCAGTGGCGACTCTACAGGGGAAGAGACCCAGTACTTC. Translation gives CASSGDSTGEETQYF.

This chain links TRBV3-1 with TRBJ2-7; the D gene is possibly TRBD2 (6 bases). The CDR3 is 15 residues long. The germline gives CDR1 LGHDT, CDR2 YNNKEL (reference sequence). V shed 4 bases and J shed 2 bases, with 15 bases lying between them. The CDR3 is CASSPLAGPAYEQYF. The CDR3, as DNA: TGTGCCAGCAGCCCACTCGCGGGGCCCGCCTACGAGCAGTACTTC.

This clonotype was recorded a few times. The DNA for the CDR3 is TGTGCCAGCAGCTCCCCGGCTGCCAGCTCCTACAATGAGCAGTTCTTC. Amino acids: CASSSPAASSYNEQFF. The rearrangement uses TRBV5-6 and TRBJ2-1; D not resolved. This CDR3 region has 16 residues. Trimming took 3 bases from V and 0 from J, leaving 13 bases between them. Germline loops: CDR1 SGHDT, CDR2 YYEEEE.

The V gene is TRBV20-1, the J gene TRBJ1-6; D unresolved. The CDR3 loop spans 13 amino acids. CDR1 is DFQATT, CDR2 SNEGSKA, per germline (reference sequence). Between the trimmed V and J ends, which lost 0 bases and 7 bases, there was a span of 7 bases. CDR3 in amino acids: CSARDSGNSPLHF. The CDR3 nucleotides are TGCAGTGCTAGAGATTCCGGGAATTCACCCCTCCACTTT.

The rearrangement uses TRBV10-3 and TRBJ1-1; D is uncertain. Germline V gene sequence: CDR1 ENHRY, CDR2 SYGVKD. The germline V and J ends were trimmed by 0 bases and 2 bases, with 7 bases remaining between them. This CDR3 has 14 amino acids. CDR3 residues: CAISESATNTEAFF. In DNA, the CDR3 is TGTGCCATCAGTGAGTCGGCGACAAACACTGAAGCTTTCTTT.

The chain uses TRBV7-3 and TRBJ2-3; 7 bases fit TRBD1. CDR1 is SGHTA, CDR2 FQGTGA, per germline. The CDR3 contains 14 residues. The V segment lost 5 bases and the J segment 7 bases; nucleotides outside the gene matches: 9. The CDR3 is CASSLGPGQYTQYF. In nucleotides, the CDR3 is TGTGCCAGCAGCCTAGGGCCGGGACAGTATACGCAGTATTTT.

The table lists this clonotype with many counts. The chain combines TRBV12-3 or TRBV12-4 with TRBJ2-3; TRBD2 might be the D (6 bases). The CDR3 runs 14 residues. Trimming removed 3 bases from V and 4 bases from J, with 11 bases in between. Here the CDR3 DNA reads TGTGCCAGCAGTTTCGGAGGAGGGGCAGATACGCAGTATTTT. Its translation is CASSFGGGADTQYF.

This clonotype was counted only a few times. The gene calls are TRBV20-1 and TRBJ2-3, with D possibly called TRBD1 or TRBD2 (6 bases each). The CDR3 has 14 amino acids. CDR1 and CDR2 (germline): DFQATT, SNEGSKA (reference sequence). V was shortened by 3 bases and J by 1 base, with 11 bases between the two germline ends. The CDR3 DNA reads TGCAGTGCTAGGGGGGCGGGGCGCACAGATACGCAGTATTTT. This translates into CSARGAGRTDTQYF.

CDR3 DNA sequence: TGTGCCAGCAGCTTATCAGGAATCCGAGCTAACTATGGCTACACCTTC. Amino acid sequence: CASSLSGIRANYGYTF. The chain carries TRBV7-2 and TRBJ1-2; D uncertain. This CDR3 has 16 amino acids. The V and J ends lost 2 bases and 0 bases respectively, with 13 bases between them. From germline, CDR1 is SGHTA and CDR2 FQGNSA.

This clonotype was counted a few times. This chain links TRBV12-3 or TRBV12-4 with TRBJ1-6; TRBD1 is a possible D gene (6 bases). CDR3 length: 14 residues. The germline V and J ends were trimmed by 6 bases and 9 bases, with 15 bases remaining between them. CDR3 sequence reads: CASSLTGQSSPLHF. CDR3 DNA: TGTGCCAGCAGCCTGACAGGACAATCTTCACCCCTCCACTTT.

This clonotype was observed a handful of times. This chain uses TRBV6-6 with TRBJ2-2; 12 bases map to TRBD2. This CDR3 comprises 19 residues. V lost 2 bases, J lost 0 bases, and 7 bases stayed unmatched. The V gene's germline CDR1 is MNHNY and CDR2 SVGAGI (reference sequence). CDR3 in amino acids: CASSYPKTSGSTNTGELFF. The CDR3 nucleotides are TGTGCCAGCAGTTACCCAAAGACTAGCGGGAGCACGAACACCGGGGAGCTGTTTTTT.